The 28 T cell receptor beta chains reported below all come from one sample, sequenced in a study of T-cell reconstitution after alpha-beta-depleted transplantation in children. Preparing the TCRbeta library involved the use of unique molecular identifiers. TCRdb reanalysed the PCR reads using MiXCR and keeps one entry per CDR3 protein. Of some 550,000 distinct CDR3 sequences detected, 23% appear once; the ten largest clones hold 11% to 15%. Specimen: PBMCs, mostly from graft donor cells, collected 360 days after TCRalphabeta/CD19-depleted stem cell transplant. All receptors come from a boy under two years old who had a stem cell transplant for acute myeloid leukemia, so the T cells may come from the graft donor.

This clonotype was detected a few times. CDR3 nucleotide sequence: TGTGCCAGCAGCCAATTAGCGGGGAGGGATACGCAGTATTTT. Amino acid sequence: CASSQLAGRDTQYF. The J gene is TRBJ2-3, the V gene TRBV7-2; 8 bases agree with TRBD2. Germline lookup yields CDR1 SGHTA and CDR2 FQGNSA. V shed 5 bases, J shed 6 bases, and the junction held 7 bases outside the gene matches. CDR3 length equals 14 residues.

Only a few counts were recorded for this clonotype. The chain uses TRBV6-5 and TRBJ2-1; 8 bases are a match to TRBD2. Unmatched junction bases numbered 7, after V lost 2 bases and J lost 1 base. From germline, CDR1 is MNHEY and CDR2 SVGAGI. The CDR3 contains 17 residues. The CDR3 spells CASSYKAGVPSYNEQFF. The CDR3 region has the DNA TGTGCCAGCAGTTACAAAGCGGGGGTACCTTCCTACAATGAGCAGTTCTTC.

This clonotype was counted at least ten times. The V gene is TRBV11-3, the J gene TRBJ2-1; 7 bases agree with TRBD2. The CDR3 has 16 residues. Trimming removed 2 bases from V and 4 bases from J; junction bases left unmatched: 8. Germline assignment: CDR1 SGHNT and CDR2 YENEEA. The DNA for the CDR3 is TGTGCCAGCAGCTTACCCGGGACTACCCCATACAATGAGCAGTTCTTC. This translates into CASSLPGTTPYNEQFF.

This clonotype occurred many times. The chain couples TRBV12-3 or TRBV12-4 to TRBJ2-2; 11 bases line up with TRBD1. This CDR3 is built from 16 residues. V lost 4 bases and J lost 6; bases outside the gene matches: 7. For the CDR3, the DNA is TGTGCCAGCAGTTCTCCGGGACAGGGGGAGTCCGGGGAGCTGTTTTTT. Its protein product is CASSSPGQGESGELFF.

This clonotype was seen many times. V gene TRBV7-8 combines with J gene TRBJ2-5; TRBD1 might be the D (5 bases). Germline loops: CDR1 SGHVS, CDR2 FQNEAQ. CDR3 size: 14 residues. V gave up 5 bases and J gave up 1 base, with 11 bases separating them. For the CDR3, the DNA is TGTGCCAGCAGCCCGTGGACATCCCAAGAGACCCAGTACTTC. It specifies CASSPWTSQETQYF.

This clonotype was counted between two and nine times. The CDR3 DNA sequence: TGCGCCAGCAGTCTACCGGGCACAAGCTCTGGGGCCAACGTCCTGACTTTC. Its translation: CASSLPGTSSGANVLTF. The V gene is TRBV5-1, the J gene TRBJ2-6; no reliable D call. CDR3 length: 17 amino acids. V was trimmed by 5 bases and J by 0 bases, leaving 15 bases between them. Germline assignment: CDR1 SGHRS and CDR2 YFSETQ.

The genes are TRBV5-6 and TRBJ2-4, with D possibly matching TRBD1 (5 bases). The CDR3 is 17 amino acids. Trimming pared 0 bases from V and 1 base from J, leaving 14 bases between. Germline V lookup: CDR1 SGHDT, CDR2 YYEEEE. The CDR3 coding sequence is TGTGCCAGCAGCTTGGGGGGCGTAGGGTGGGCCAAAAACATTCAGTACTTC. Amino acid sequence: CASSLGGVGWAKNIQYF.

Of note for this clonotype: Just one base apart from a much larger clone, this may be a read error. The V call is TRBV7-2, the J call TRBJ1-3; no reliable D call. V shed 2 bases and J shed 2 bases, with 13 bases lying between them. Germline V gene data show CDR1 as SGHTA and CDR2 as FQGNSA. This CDR3 contains 16 residues. For the CDR3, the DNA is TGTGCCAGCAGCTTACGCAGTCGCATCACTGGAAACACCATATATTTT. As protein: CASSLRSRITGNTIYF.

This clonotype was counted a few times. DNA of the CDR3: TGCAGCGTTGGGGGGGATGAACAGCCCCAGCATTTT. This gives the protein CSVGGDEQPQHF. The V and J genes are TRBV29-1 and TRBJ1-5; TRBD1 is a possible D gene (5 bases). CDR1 is SQVTM and CDR2 is ANQGSEA in the germline V gene. This CDR3 spans 12 amino acids. V was cut by 4 bases and J by 7 bases, with 11 bases left in between.

The V call is TRBV5-4, the J call TRBJ2-5, with 8 bases matching TRBD2. CDR3 length: 14 amino acids. After removal of 7 bases from V and 1 base from J, the junction contained 6 bases not matched to a gene. Germline CDR1 reads SGHNT; CDR2 reads YYREEE (reference sequence). The DNA of the CDR3 is TGTGCCAGCGGGCGGCGGGGGGCCCAAGAGACCCAGTACTTC. It translates to CASGRRGAQETQYF.

This clonotype has just a few counts. The chain uses TRBV10-3 and TRBJ2-3; maybe TRBD2 (5 bases). V shed 8 bases and J shed 2 bases, with 14 bases lying between them. The CDR3 is made up of 14 amino acids. Germline V gives CDR1 ENHRY, CDR2 SYGVKD. The CDR3 nucleotides read TGTGCCATCGGCCGGGAACCCGTCACAGATACGCAGTATTTT. Protein product: CAIGREPVTDTQYF.

This clonotype has just a few counts. The J gene is TRBJ2-1, the V gene TRBV12-3 or TRBV12-4; TRBD2 might be the D (6 bases). V was pared by 5 bases and J by 13 bases, with 15 bases between. This CDR3 is 12 amino acids long. Here the CDR3 DNA reads TGTGCCAGCAGTCGGGAGTCTCGGAAACAGTTCTTC. This gives the protein CASSRESRKQFF.

This clonotype showed up many times. The J gene is TRBJ1-6, the V gene TRBV28; the D is unclear. The CDR3 is 15 amino acids. CDR1 is MDHEN, CDR2 SYDVKM, per germline. The V gene lost 8 bases and the J gene lost 10 bases, with 21 bases spanning the gap. CDR3 region: CASYPGLGRSSPLHF. The DNA of the CDR3 is TGTGCCAGCTATCCCGGCCTAGGGAGGTCCTCACCCCTCCACTTT.

This clonotype was counted a few times. The rearrangement uses TRBV18 and TRBJ2-7; 7 bases match TRBD1. Germline CDR1 is KGHSH and CDR2 is LQKENI. The CDR3 length is 12 residues. Trimming cost V 4 bases and J 5 bases; bases outside gene matches: 2. CDR3 protein: CASSRDSNEQYV. In nucleotides, the CDR3 is TGTGCCAGCTCACGGGACAGCAACGAGCAGTACGTC.

The chain couples TRBV3-1 to TRBJ2-6, with D possibly being TRBD1 (6 bases). The germline CDR1 and CDR2 sequences are LGHDT and YNNKEL (reference sequence). There are 17 residues in the CDR3. V was shortened by 4 bases and J by 0 bases, with 13 bases between the two germline ends. Written as DNA, the CDR3 is TGTGCCAGCAGCCTCCGGACAGCTCCCTCTGGGGCCAACGTCCTGACTTTC. Amino acid sequence: CASSLRTAPSGANVLTF.

This clonotype was seen only a few times. This sequence joins TRBV6-2 or TRBV6-3 and TRBJ2-1; D is undetermined. Trimming removed 1 base at V and 7 bases at J, with 29 bases between. The CDR3 has 20 amino acids. Germline V CDR1 and CDR2: MNHEY, SVGEGT. CDR3 protein: CASSYYSSIVPSAITNEQFF. The DNA for the CDR3 is TGTGCCAGCAGTTACTATAGTTCTATTGTCCCATCGGCGATAACAAATGAGCAGTTCTTC.

The chain couples TRBV12-3 or TRBV12-4 to TRBJ2-6; D gene uncertain. The V end lost 4 bases, the J end lost 2 bases, and 12 bases lay between the germline ends. The CDR3 covers 16 residues. CDR3 in amino acids: CASSSPRCAGANVLTF. The DNA of the CDR3 is TGTGCCAGCAGTTCCCCTCGGTGTGCTGGGGCCAACGTCCTGACTTTC.

The V call is TRBV12-3 or TRBV12-4, the J call TRBJ1-6, with D possibly TRBD1 on 6 matching bases. This CDR3 comprises 14 residues. Trimming pared 8 bases from V and 8 bases from J, leaving 16 bases between. CDR3 bases: TGTGCCAGCGCAACAGGGCAGGGACATTCACCCCTCCACTTT. Protein product: CASATGQGHSPLHF.

This clonotype was detected only a few times. This chain links TRBV12-3 or TRBV12-4 with TRBJ2-2; 8 positions agree with TRBD1. The V segment lost 5 bases and the J segment 6 bases; nucleotides outside the gene matches: 8. The CDR3 runs to 15 residues. DNA of the CDR3: TGTGCCAGCAGTCCCTGGGACAGGAAAGCCGGGGAGCTGTTTTTT. This encodes CASSPWDRKAGELFF.

This clonotype appeared many times. CDR3 in amino acids: CASTFEGGRAETQYF. In nucleotides, the CDR3 is TGTGCCAGCACCTTCGAGGGAGGCCGGGCGGAGACCCAGTACTTC. The chain links TRBV7-9 to TRBJ2-5; D might be TRBD2 (6 bases). From germline, CDR1 is SEHNR and CDR2 FQNEAQ (reference sequence). There are 15 residues in the CDR3. The V end was cut by 7 bases, the J end by 5 bases, with 20 bases between.

This clonotype was seen a few times. The chain carries TRBV10-3 and TRBJ2-7; D perhaps matches TRBD1 (6 bases). Germline loops: CDR1 ENHRY, CDR2 SYGVKD. The V gene lost 4 bases and the J gene lost 3 bases, with 10 bases spanning the gap. The CDR3 loop spans 13 amino acids. The CDR3 sequence: CAISGGQHYEQYF. CDR3 nucleotides: TGTGCCATCAGTGGCGGACAGCACTACGAGCAGTACTTC.

This clonotype has more than one count but fewer than ten. The V and J genes are TRBV27 and TRBJ2-3, with D perhaps TRBD1 (5 bases). Trimming removed 6 bases at V and 4 bases at J, with 14 bases between. In germline, CDR1 is MNHEY, CDR2 SMNVEV (reference sequence). CDR3 length: 14 amino acids. The CDR3 protein is CASRMVGQADTQYF. CDR3 coding DNA: TGTGCCAGCAGGATGGTGGGGCAGGCAGATACGCAGTATTTT.

This chain connects TRBV7-2 to TRBJ1-2, with a weak D call TRBD1 (5 bases). The V gene lost 5 bases and the J gene lost 6 bases, with 16 bases spanning the gap. CDR1 and CDR2 from the germline V gene are SGHTA and FQGNSA. CDR3 length: 14 residues. CDR3 residues: CASSPEPGRNGYTF. The CDR3 DNA sequence: TGTGCCAGCAGCCCCGAACCAGGGAGGAATGGCTACACCTTC.

This clonotype was counted between two and nine times. The chain links TRBV10-2 to TRBJ2-5; 10 positions match TRBD1. From germline, CDR1 is WSHSY and CDR2 SAAADI. The CDR3 covers 16 residues. With V trimmed by 5 bases and J by 5 bases, 11 bases remained unmatched. The CDR3 DNA follows: TGCGCCAGCAGTACCGACAGGGGGCCCGCGGGGGAGACCCAGTACTTC. Residues: CASSTDRGPAGETQYF.

This clonotype was picked up many times. The chain joins TRBV20-1 to TRBJ2-2; possible D gene TRBD2, 6 bases. Per germline, CDR1 DFQATT and CDR2 SNEGSKA (reference sequence). With 0 bases removed from V and 3 bases from J, the gap between germline ends came to 11 bases. This CDR3 is 15 amino acids long. This chain's CDR3 is CSARDWDSYTGELFF. The CDR3 DNA reads as TGCAGTGCTAGAGATTGGGACTCTTACACCGGGGAGCTGTTTTTT.

The chain links TRBV6-5 to TRBJ2-7; 8 positions agree with TRBD1. With V trimmed by 0 bases and J by 5 bases, 15 bases remained unmatched. This CDR3 is built from 18 residues. Germline V gene lookup returns CDR1 MNHEY and CDR2 SVGAGI. CDR3 loop: CASSYSMVTTGVRNEQYV. In DNA, the CDR3 is TGTGCCAGCAGTTACTCGATGGTCACGACAGGGGTAAGGAACGAGCAGTACGTC.

The CDR3 bases are TGCGCCAGCAGCCAATCGCGACAGTACGGCACAGATACGCAGTATTTT. This translates into CASSQSRQYGTDTQYF. This rearrangement joins TRBV4-3 to TRBJ2-3, with D perhaps TRBD1 (5 bases). The V end lost 2 bases, the J end lost 1 base, and 13 bases lay between the germline ends. CDR1 is LGHNA and CDR2 is YSLEER in the germline V gene. CDR3 length: 16 amino acids.

This clonotype has just a few counts. The rearrangement links TRBV12-3 or TRBV12-4 to TRBJ1-5, with 8 bases matching TRBD1. The CDR3 has 17 residues. Losses at the gene ends were 0 bases for V and 4 bases for J; bases not matched to a gene: 8. The CDR3 region has the DNA TGTGCCAGCAGTTTAGCCCTGGGACAGGCTCGGAATCAGCCCCAGCATTTT. It codes for CASSLALGQARNQPQHF.